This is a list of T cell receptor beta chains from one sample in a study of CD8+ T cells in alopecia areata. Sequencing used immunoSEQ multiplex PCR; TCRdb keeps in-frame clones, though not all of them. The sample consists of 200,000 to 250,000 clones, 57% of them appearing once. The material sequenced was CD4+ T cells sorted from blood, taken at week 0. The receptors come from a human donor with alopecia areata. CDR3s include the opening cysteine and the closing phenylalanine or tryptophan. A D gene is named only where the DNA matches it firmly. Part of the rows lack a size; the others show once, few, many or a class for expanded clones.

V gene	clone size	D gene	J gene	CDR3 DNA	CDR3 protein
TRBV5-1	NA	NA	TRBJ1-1	TGCGCCAGCAGCTTGGGGGACACTGAAGCTTTCTTT	CASSLGDTEAFF
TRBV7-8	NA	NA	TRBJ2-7	TGTGCCAGCAGCTTAGGAAAGGGAAGAGCCTACGAGCAGTACTTC	CASSLGKGRAYEQYF
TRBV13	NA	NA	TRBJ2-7	TGTGCCAGCAGCTCCTGGGGGGCCACTGGCCTCAGGGAGCAGTACTTC	CASSSWGATGLREQYF
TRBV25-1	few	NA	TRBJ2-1	TGTGCCAGCATGGGGCTAGTCTACAATGAGCAGTTCTTC	CASMGLVYNEQFF
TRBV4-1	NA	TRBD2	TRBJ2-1	TGCGCCAGCAGCCAAACTGGACTAGCGGGAGATCGGTTCTTC	CASSQTGLAGDRFF
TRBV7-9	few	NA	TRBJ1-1	TGTGCCAGCAGCTTAGTGACGGGAGGGAACACTGAAGCTTTCTTT	CASSLVTGGNTEAFF
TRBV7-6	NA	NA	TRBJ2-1	TGTGCCAGCAGCTTAGATGCGGGATTGAATGAGCAGTTCTTC	CASSLDAGLNEQFF
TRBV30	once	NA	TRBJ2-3	TGTGCCTGGAGATTGGGCGGGAGCACAGATACGCAGTATTTT	CAWRLGGSTDTQYF
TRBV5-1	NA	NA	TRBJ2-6	TGCGCCAGCAGCTTGTTAGTAGGGTCCGGGGCCAACGTCCTGACTTTC	CASSLLVGSGANVLTF
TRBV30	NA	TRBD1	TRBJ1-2	TGTGCCTGGAGTGTTTGGAGCTACAGGGGCGGAAAAAACTATGGCTACACCTTC	CAWSVWSYRGGKNYGYTF
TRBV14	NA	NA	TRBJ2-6	TGTGCCAGCAGCAGGGAATCCGGGGCCAACGTCCTGACTTTC	CASSRESGANVLTF
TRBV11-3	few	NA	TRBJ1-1	TGTGCCAGCAGCTTAGAGGCACAGGCGAACACTGAAGCTTTCTTT	CASSLEAQANTEAFF
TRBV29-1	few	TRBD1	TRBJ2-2	TGCAGCGTACTGGACAGGGGGCGGAACACCGGGGAGCTGTTTTTT	CSVLDRGRNTGELFF
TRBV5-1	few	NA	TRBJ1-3	TGCGCCAGCAGCTTGATGGGTCAGAGCTCTGGAAACACCATATATTTT	CASSLMGQSSGNTIYF
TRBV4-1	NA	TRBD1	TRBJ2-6	TGCGCCAGCAGCCCGGGACAGGGTCCAAGCTCTGGGGCCAACGTCCTGACTTTC	CASSPGQGPSSGANVLTF
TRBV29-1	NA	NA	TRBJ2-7	TGCAGCGTTGGAGTACAGGGATACGAGCAGTACTTC	CSVGVQGYEQYF
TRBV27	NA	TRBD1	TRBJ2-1	TGTGCCAGCAGACGACAGGGGGGACACAATGAGCAGTTCTTC	CASRRQGGHNEQFF
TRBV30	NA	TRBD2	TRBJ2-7	TGTGCCTGGAGTGTATCCAGGGTGTGGGCTAGCGGGAGCGAGCAGTACTTC	CAWSVSRVWASGSEQYF
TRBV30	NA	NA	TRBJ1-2	TGTGCCTGGAAGGTCCCTGGGTACTATGGCTACACCTTC	CAWKVPGYYGYTF
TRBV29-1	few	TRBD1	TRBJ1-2	TGCAGCGTTTGGCGACAGGGACCCAGCTACACCTTC	CSVWRQGPSYTF
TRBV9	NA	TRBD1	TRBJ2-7	TGTGCCAGCAGCGCCCAGGGGGCCGTCTACGAGCAGTACTTC	CASSAQGAVYEQYF
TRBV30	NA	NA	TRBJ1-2	TGTGCCTGGAGTGCGGCAGGGTATGGCTACACCTTC	CAWSAAGYGYTF
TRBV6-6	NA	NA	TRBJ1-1	TGTGCCAGCAGCCACGGGGGATCAAACACTGAAGCTTTCTTT	CASSHGGSNTEAFF
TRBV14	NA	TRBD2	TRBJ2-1	TGTGCCAGCAGCCAAGATATCCGGCGGGAGGATGAGCAGTTCTTC	CASSQDIRREDEQFF
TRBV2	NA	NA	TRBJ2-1	TGTGCCAGCAGGCGGGTGAATGAGCAGTTCTTC	CASRRVNEQFF
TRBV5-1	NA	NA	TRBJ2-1	TGCGCCAGCAGCTTGGAGAGCTCCTACAATGAGCAGTTCTTC	CASSLESSYNEQFF
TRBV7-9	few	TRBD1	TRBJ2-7	TGTGCCAGCAGCTTTGGGACAGGGTCCTACGAGCAGTACTTC	CASSFGTGSYEQYF
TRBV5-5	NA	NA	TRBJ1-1	TGTGCCAGCAGCTTGGCCGCGGCCGCGAACACTGAAGCTTTCTTT	CASSLAAAANTEAFF
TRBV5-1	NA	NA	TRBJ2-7	TGCGCCAGCAGCTTTGGAGGGGGCCCCTACGAGCAGTACTTC	CASSFGGGPYEQYF
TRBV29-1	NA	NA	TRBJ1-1	TGCAGCGTTGAGTCGGTGCAGGAGGCTTTCTTT	CSVESVQEAFF
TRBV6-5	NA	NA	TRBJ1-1	TGTGCCAGCAGTAGTACAGGGTGGGCTTTCTTT	CASSSTGWAFF
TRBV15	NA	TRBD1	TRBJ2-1	TGTGCCACCAGCATGGGACAGAGCTCCTACAATGAGCAGTTCTTC	CATSMGQSSYNEQFF
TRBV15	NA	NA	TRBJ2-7	TGTGCCACCAGCAGAGAGAGGCACGCGCCAGGCGAGCAGTACTTC	CATSRERHAPGEQYF
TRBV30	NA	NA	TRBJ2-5	TGTGCCTGGAGTGTTCTGAGGGGGTCTGAGACCCAGTACTTC	CAWSVLRGSETQYF
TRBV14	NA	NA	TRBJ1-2	TGTGCCAGCAGCCAAGAAGGAACGGGCATCGGCTATGGCTACACCTTC	CASSQEGTGIGYGYTF
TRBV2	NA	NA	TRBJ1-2	TGTGCCAGCAGGACTTATGGCTACACCTTC	CASRTYGYTF
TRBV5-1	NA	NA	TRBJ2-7	TGCGCCAGCAGCCCGCAACCCGACAGGAGCTACGAGCAGTACTTC	CASSPQPDRSYEQYF
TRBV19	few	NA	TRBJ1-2	TGTGCCAGTACCCCTATAGGACGGGGGGAAGGCTCTTATGGCTACACCTTC	CASTPIGRGEGSYGYTF
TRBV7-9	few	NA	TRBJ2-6	TGTGCCAGCAGCTTAGGTGGTGCCGGGGCCAACGTCCTGACTTTC	CASSLGGAGANVLTF
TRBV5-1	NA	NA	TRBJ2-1	TGCGCCAGCAGCTTGGGCCAGGGGCGCTTTGAGTTCTTC	CASSLGQGRFEFF
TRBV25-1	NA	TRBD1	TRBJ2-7	TGTGCCAGCAGTGGGACAGGGTACGAGCAGTACTTC	CASSGTGYEQYF
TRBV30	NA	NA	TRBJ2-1	TGTGCCTGGAGTGTACGTAACTTAGATAATGAGCAGTTCTTC	CAWSVRNLDNEQFF
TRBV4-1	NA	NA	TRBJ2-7	TGCGCCAGCAGCCAGTATTCGCACAGGGGCGGGGTCGAGCAGTACTTC	CASSQYSHRGGVEQYF
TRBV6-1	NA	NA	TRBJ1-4	TGTGCCAGCAGTTCTAGACCCACGACTAATGAAAAACTGTTTTTT	CASSSRPTTNEKLFF
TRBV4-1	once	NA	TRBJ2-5	TGCGCCAGCAGCAACTTATTTATAGCGGCGGAGACCCAGTACTTC	CASSNLFIAAETQYF
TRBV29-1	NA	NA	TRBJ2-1	TGCAGCGTTGACCGACACTTAATCCCTGAGCAGTTCTTC	CSVDRHLIPEQFF